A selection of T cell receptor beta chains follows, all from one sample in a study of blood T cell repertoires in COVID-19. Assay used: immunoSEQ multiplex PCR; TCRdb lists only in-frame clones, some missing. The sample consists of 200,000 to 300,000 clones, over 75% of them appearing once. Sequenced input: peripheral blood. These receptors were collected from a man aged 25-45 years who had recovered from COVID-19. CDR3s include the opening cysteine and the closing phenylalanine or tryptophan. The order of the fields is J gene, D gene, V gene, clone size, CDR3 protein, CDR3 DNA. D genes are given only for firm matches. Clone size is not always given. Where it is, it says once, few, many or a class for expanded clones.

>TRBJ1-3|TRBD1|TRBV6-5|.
CASSRQGVGNTIYF
TGTGCCAGCAGTAGACAGGGGGTCGGAAACACCATATATTTT
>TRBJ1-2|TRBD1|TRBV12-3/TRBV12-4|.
CASSPQGFGYTF
TGTGCCAGCAGCCCACAGGGGTTTGGCTACACCTTC
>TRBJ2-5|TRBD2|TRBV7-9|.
CASLTSGGRETQYF
TGTGCCAGTCTGACTAGCGGGGGCCGAGAGACCCAGTACTTC
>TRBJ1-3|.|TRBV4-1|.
CASSRDSGSGNTIYF
TGCGCCAGCAGCCGCGACAGTGGCTCTGGAAACACCATATATTTT
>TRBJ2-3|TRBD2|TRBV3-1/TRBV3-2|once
CASSQTSGGILDTQYF
TGTGCCAGCAGCCAGACTAGCGGGGGGATTTTAGATACGCAGTATTTT
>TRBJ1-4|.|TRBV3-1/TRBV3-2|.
CASSQDRRREKLFF
TGTGCCAGCAGCCAAGACCGGCGGCGGGAAAAACTGTTTTTT
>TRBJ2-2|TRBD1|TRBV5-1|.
CASTPTGGDTGELFF
TGCGCCAGCACTCCGACAGGGGGCGACACCGGGGAGCTGTTTTTT
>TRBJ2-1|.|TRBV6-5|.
CASTRGAAYNEQFF
TGTGCCAGCACTCGGGGGGCCGCGTACAATGAGCAGTTCTTC
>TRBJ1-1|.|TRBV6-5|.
CASQGHRNTEAFF
TGTGCCAGCCAGGGACACCGGAACACTGAAGCTTTCTTT
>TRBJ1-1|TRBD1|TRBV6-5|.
CASSFGWTGDTEAFF
TGTGCCAGCAGTTTTGGATGGACAGGAGACACTGAAGCTTTCTTT
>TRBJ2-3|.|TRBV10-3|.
CAISEGGRSDTQYF
TGTGCCATCAGTGAGGGGGGGAGGTCAGATACGCAGTATTTT
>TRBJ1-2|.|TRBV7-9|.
CASSSDSSGYTF
TGTGCCAGCAGCTCCGACAGTTCTGGCTACACCTTC
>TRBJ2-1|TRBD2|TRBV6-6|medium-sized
CASTGGLRAGKGEQFF
TGTGCCAGCACGGGGGGATTAAGGGCTGGTAAGGGTGAGCAGTTCTTC
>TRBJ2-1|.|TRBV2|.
CAWAAGNAYEQFF
TGTGCCTGGGCGGCAGGGAACGCGTATGAGCAGTTCTTC
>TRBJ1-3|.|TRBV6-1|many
CASSEQESSGNTIYF
TGTGCCAGCAGTGAACAGGAAAGCTCTGGAAACACCATATATTTT
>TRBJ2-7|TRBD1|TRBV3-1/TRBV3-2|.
CASSQFAGQEYEQYF
TGTGCCAGCAGCCAATTTGCGGGACAGGAGTACGAGCAGTACTTC
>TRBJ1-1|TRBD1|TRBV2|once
CASHPGQGARDTEAFF
TGTGCCAGCCACCCCGGACAGGGGGCGAGGGACACTGAAGCTTTCTTT
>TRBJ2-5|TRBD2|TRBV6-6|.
CASSRVTSGGAPETQYF
TGTGCCAGCAGTCGAGTGACTAGCGGAGGGGCCCCAGAGACCCAGTACTTC
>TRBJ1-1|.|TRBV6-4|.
CASSVPRGRARVGTEAFF
TGTGCCAGCAGTGTCCCACGGGGGAGGGCGCGGGTCGGCACTGAAGCTTTCTTT
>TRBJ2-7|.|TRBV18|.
CASSPAEGFVHEQYF
TGTGCCAGCTCCCCGGCGGAGGGGTTTGTCCACGAGCAGTACTTC
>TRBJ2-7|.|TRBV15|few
CATSSSQGTYEQYF
TGTGCCACCAGCAGCAGCCAGGGTACCTACGAGCAGTACTTC
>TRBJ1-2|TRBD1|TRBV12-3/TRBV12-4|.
CASSLETGGHTF
TGTGCCAGCAGTTTAGAAACAGGGGGCCACACCTTC
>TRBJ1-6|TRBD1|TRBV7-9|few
CASSWRGQGANSPLHF
TGTGCCAGCAGCTGGAGGGGGCAGGGGGCTAATTCACCCCTCCACTTT
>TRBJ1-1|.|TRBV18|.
CASSRTGKGNTEAFF
TGTGCCAGCTCACGAACCGGGAAGGGGAACACTGAAGCTTTCTTT
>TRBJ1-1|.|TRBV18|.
CASRGGATEAFF
TGTGCCAGCCGAGGGGGTGCGACTGAAGCTTTCTTT
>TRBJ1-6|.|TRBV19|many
CASSDWDSPLHF
TGTGCCAGTAGTGACTGGGATTCACCCCTCCACTTT
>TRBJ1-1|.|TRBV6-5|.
CASSYSGVFYRAFF
TGTGCCAGCAGTTACTCAGGGGTCTTTTACCGAGCTTTCTTT
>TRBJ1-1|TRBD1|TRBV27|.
CASSTNPDRVSEAFF
TGTGCCAGCAGTACCAACCCGGACAGGGTGTCGGAAGCTTTCTTT
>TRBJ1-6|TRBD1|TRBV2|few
CASSEHDRGPSPLHF
TGTGCCAGCAGTGAACACGACAGGGGGCCTTCACCCCTCCACTTT
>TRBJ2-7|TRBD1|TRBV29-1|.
CSVGEDRGLAYEQYF
TGCAGCGTTGGTGAGGACAGGGGGCTCGCCTACGAGCAGTACTTC
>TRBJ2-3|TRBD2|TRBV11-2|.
CASSWRGAGEDTQYF
TGTGCCAGCAGCTGGAGGGGAGCGGGGGAAGATACGCAGTATTTT